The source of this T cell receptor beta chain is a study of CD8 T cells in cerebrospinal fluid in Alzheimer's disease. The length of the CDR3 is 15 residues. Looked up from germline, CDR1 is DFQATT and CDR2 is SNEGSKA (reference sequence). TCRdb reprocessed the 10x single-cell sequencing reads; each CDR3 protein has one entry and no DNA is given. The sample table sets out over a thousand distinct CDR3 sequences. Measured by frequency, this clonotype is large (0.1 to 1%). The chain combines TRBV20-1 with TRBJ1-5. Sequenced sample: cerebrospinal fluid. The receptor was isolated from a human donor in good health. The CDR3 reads CSASGDEYSNQPQHF.